Listed here are 32 T cell receptor beta chains from one sample, sequenced in a study of blood T cell repertoires in COVID-19. Sequencing was performed with immunoSEQ multiplex PCR; in TCRdb, only in-frame clones are kept and a portion is missing. The sample lists approximately 200,000 clones; roughly 85% were seen once. Sequenced input: peripheral blood. The receptors stem from a woman in her 30s with acute or convalescent COVID-19.

The rearrangement uses TRBV7-8 and TRBJ1-1; 7 bases line up with TRBD1. J gave up 5 bases and V 7 bases, and 10 bases lay outside the gene matches. This CDR3 is built from 14 residues. Germline CDR1 is SGHVS and CDR2 is FQNEAQ. The CDR3 DNA sequence: TGTGCCAGCAACCCACAGGGGAGAGGGACTGAAGCTTTCTTT. Protein sequence: CASNPQGRGTEAFF. The full variable domain, with the rest looked up from reference TRBV7-8 and TRBJ1-1, is GAGVSQSPRYKVAKRGQDVALRCDPISGHVSLFWYQQALGQGPEFLTYFQNEAQLDKSGLPSDRFFAERPEGSVSTLKIQRTQQEDSAVYLCASNPQGRGTEAFFGQGTRLTVV.

J is TRBJ1-2 and V is TRBV20-1, with D tentatively TRBD1 (5 bases). This CDR3 spans 11 amino acids. V gave up 4 bases and J gave up 7 bases, with 10 bases separating them. Germline assignment: CDR1 DFQATT and CDR2 SNEGSKA (reference sequence). CDR3 DNA sequence: TGCAGTGCTACAGGGTCTGTTGGCTACACCTTC. Translated, it gives CSATGSVGYTF.

The chain has TRBV29-1 and TRBJ2-1; 12 positions agree with TRBD2. Germline V gene data show CDR1 as SQVTM and CDR2 as ANQGSEA. V lost 4 bases, J lost 4 bases, and 11 bases stayed unmatched. CDR3 length: 17 residues. CDR3 residues: CSVVTSGGNSHYNEQFF. Here the CDR3 DNA reads TGCAGCGTTGTAACTAGCGGGGGGAACTCCCATTACAATGAGCAGTTCTTC.

The chain links TRBV4-2 to TRBJ1-1; TRBD1 might be the D (5 bases). Germline assignment: CDR1 LGHNA and CDR2 YNFKEQ. Deletions cut 5 bases from V and 4 bases from J, with 17 bases between. The CDR3 consists of 15 residues. CDR3 sequence reads: CASSDGPRGGTEAFF. For the CDR3, the DNA is TGTGCCAGCAGCGATGGACCCCGGGGGGGCACTGAAGCTTTCTTT.

The chain has TRBV5-1 and TRBJ2-2; D is perhaps TRBD2 (6 bases). The CDR3 extends over 17 amino acids. V lost 2 bases, J lost 0 bases, and 14 bases lay in between. Germline loops: CDR1 SGHRS, CDR2 YFSETQ. The CDR3 loop is CASSFPRAGTNTGELFF. CDR3 in DNA: TGCGCCAGCAGCTTCCCAAGGGCGGGGACGAACACCGGGGAGCTGTTTTTT. Looking up the rest from reference TRBV5-1 and TRBJ2-2 gives the full variable domain: KAGVTQTPRYLIKTRGQQVTLSCSPISGHRSVSWYQQTPGQGLQFLFEYFSETQRNKGNFPGRFSGRQFSNSRSEMNVSTLELGDSALYLCASSFPRAGTNTGELFFGEGSRLTVL.

This rearrangement joins TRBV5-1 to TRBJ2-1; a possible D gene is TRBD1 (6 bases). Germline V gives CDR1 SGHRS, CDR2 YFSETQ. The CDR3 loop spans 15 amino acids. The V end lost 3 bases, the J end lost 6 bases, and 16 bases lay between the germline ends. The CDR3 spells CASSSAGTGFNEQFF. For the CDR3, the DNA is TGCGCCAGCAGCTCTGCCGGCACAGGGTTCAATGAGCAGTTCTTC.

V and J are TRBV5-5 and TRBJ2-7; D perhaps matches TRBD1 (6 bases). Germline V gene lookup returns CDR1 SGHKS and CDR2 YYEKEE (reference sequence). V lost 5 bases, J lost 4 bases, and 19 bases lay in between. The CDR3 runs 15 residues. The CDR3 coding sequence is TGTGCCAGCAGTCGAAGCACAGGGCTGAGGTACGAGCAGTACTTC. Translated: CASSRSTGLRYEQYF.

This clone was picked up many times. The chain links TRBV28 to TRBJ1-5, with 8 bases aligning to TRBD1. The trim removed 5 bases at V and 0 bases at J, leaving 6 bases unmatched. CDR3 size: 16 residues. CDR1 and CDR2 from the germline V gene are MDHEN and SYDVKM. CDR3 sequence: CASSPGGQGSNQPQHF. As DNA, the CDR3 is TGTGCCAGCAGTCCAGGAGGACAGGGTAGCAATCAGCCCCAGCATTTT.

The rearrangement uses TRBV5-4 and TRBJ2-7; D is perhaps TRBD2 (5 bases). V was trimmed by 0 bases and J by 0 bases, leaving 10 bases between them. This CDR3 has 15 amino acids. Germline V gene lookup returns CDR1 SGHNT and CDR2 YYREEE (reference sequence). CDR3 in amino acids: CASSLDTRSSYEQYF. CDR3 sequence (DNA): TGTGCCAGCAGCTTGGACACTAGGAGCTCCTACGAGCAGTACTTC.

CDR3 in amino acids: CASIAGGYNEQFF. The CDR3 DNA is TGTGCCAGTATAGCGGGGGGCTACAATGAGCAGTTCTTC. The J gene is TRBJ2-1, the V gene TRBV19; 10 bases line up with TRBD2. This CDR3 region has 13 residues. V trimming: 7 bases; J trimming: 3 bases; junction bases outside the gene matches: 0. From germline, CDR1 is LNHDA and CDR2 SQIVND (reference sequence).

This clone occurred a few times. J is TRBJ2-7 and V is TRBV7-8, with D unclear. Trimming shortened V by 0 bases and J by 1 base, and 7 bases separated the two germline ends. The CDR3 extends over 14 amino acids. In germline, CDR1 is SGHVS, CDR2 FQNEAQ. The DNA of the CDR3 is TGTGCCAGCAGCTTAGCGAGCCTTTCCTACGAGCAGTACTTC. Protein: CASSLASLSYEQYF.

The chain joins TRBV5-5 to TRBJ1-5; TRBD1 might be the D (5 bases). Per germline, CDR1 SGHKS and CDR2 YYEKEE (reference sequence). The CDR3 extends over 14 amino acids. V lost 4 bases and J 6 bases, leaving 14 bases between the germline ends. CDR3 protein: CASSLGTSPQPQHF. The CDR3, as DNA: TGTGCCAGCAGCCTCGGGACTTCTCCTCAGCCCCAGCATTTT.

This clone was counted once. This chain connects TRBV2 to TRBJ2-1; 9 nucleotides agree with TRBD2. J was trimmed by 9 bases and V by 8 bases; bases with no gene match: 8. This CDR3 contains 13 residues. Germline loops: CDR1 SNHLY, CDR2 FYNNEI. DNA for the CDR3: TGTGCCAGCTTTGCGGGGGGGCCGGTTGAGCAGTTCTTC. Protein product: CASFAGGPVEQFF. The complete variable domain, with remaining parts taken from reference TRBV2 and TRBJ2-1, reads EPEVTQTPSHQVTQMGQEVILRCVPISNHLYFYWYRQILGQKVEFLVSFYNNEISEKSEIFDDQFSVERPDGSNFTLKIRSTKLEDSAMYFCASFAGGPVEQFFGPGTRLTVL.

The chain combines TRBV7-2 with TRBJ2-5; TRBD2 is a possible D gene (5 bases). The CDR3 covers 14 residues. Trimming removed 5 bases at V and 2 bases at J, with 12 bases between. Germline V gives CDR1 SGHTA, CDR2 FQGNSA. Here the CDR3 reads CASSLWTGQETQYF. Written as DNA, the CDR3 is TGTGCCAGCAGCCTGTGGACGGGACAAGAGACCCAGTACTTC. Using reference TRBV7-2 and TRBJ2-5 for the parts outside the CDR3, the full variable domain is GAGVSQSPSNKVTEKGKDVELRCDPISGHTALYWYRQSLGQGLEFLIYFQGNSAPDKSGLPSDRFSAERTGGSVSTLTIQRTQQEDSAVYLCASSLWTGQETQYFGPGTRLLVL.

In its sample, this clone was seen a few times. V and J are TRBV24-1 and TRBJ2-1; 10 bases map to TRBD2. J was trimmed by 6 bases and V by 8 bases; bases with no gene match: 3. The CDR3 length is 13 residues. The germline V gene encodes CDR1 KGHDR and CDR2 SFDVKD. CDR3: CATKGTSVNEQFF. The CDR3 nucleotides read TGTGCCACCAAAGGGACTAGCGTCAATGAGCAGTTCTTC.

V and J are TRBV7-6 and TRBJ1-2, with TRBD1 matching 7 bases. The CDR3 sequence is 16 residues long. The germline V gene encodes CDR1 SGHVS and CDR2 FNYEAQ. Losses at the gene ends were 5 bases for V and 4 bases for J; bases not matched to a gene: 13. CDR3 protein: CASSPPPGTASYGYTF. CDR3 in DNA: TGTGCCAGCAGCCCCCCCCCAGGGACAGCCTCCTATGGCTACACCTTC.

The chain has TRBV30 and TRBJ1-5; 7 nucleotides align to TRBD1. Germline V gene data show CDR1 as GTSNPN and CDR2 as SVGIG (reference sequence). Trimming cost V 4 bases and J 0 bases; bases outside gene matches: 6. CDR3 size: 15 residues. CDR3 coding DNA: TGTGCCTGGAACGGACAGGCTCATAGCAATCAGCCCCAGCATTTT. Its translation is CAWNGQAHSNQPQHF.

This chain links TRBV12-5 with TRBJ2-5; TRBD2 aligns across 16 bases. The CDR3 totals 17 residues. With V trimmed by 6 bases and J by 1 base, 5 bases remained unmatched. Germline V CDR1 and CDR2: LGHNT, FRNRAP. The CDR3 loop is CASGRGLAGGSQETQYF. DNA for the CDR3: TGTGCTAGTGGCCGGGGACTAGCGGGAGGGAGCCAAGAGACCCAGTACTTC.

The chain uses TRBV9 and TRBJ1-4; a weak D match, TRBD1 (5 bases). V lost 4 bases to trimming and J lost 0 bases, with 7 bases between them. Germline loops: CDR1 SGDLS, CDR2 YYNGEE. This CDR3 region has 14 residues. The CDR3 region has the DNA TGTGCCAGCAGCTGGGGCACAACTAATGAAAAACTGTTTTTT. This sequence encodes CASSWGTTNEKLFF.

The chain is built from TRBV27 and TRBJ2-7; the D gene is possibly TRBD2 (5 bases). The CDR3 is made up of 17 amino acids. V was pared by 6 bases and J by 5 bases, with 26 bases between. Germline values: CDR1 MNHEY, CDR2 SMNVEV (reference sequence). The CDR3, as DNA: TGTGCCAGCAGAGTTTCGGCCCGGGATTTACTGTGGAACGAGCAGTACTTC. It specifies CASRVSARDLLWNEQYF.

The chain uses TRBV7-2 and TRBJ1-1; D is unclear. V was clipped by 5 bases and J by 6 bases, with 31 bases between them. CDR1 and CDR2 (germline): SGHTA, FQGNSA. The length of the CDR3 is 19 residues. The CDR3 DNA reads as TGTGCCAGCAGCCTTCGCCCCCTCTCGGGAAGGCCTCGAGCCCCTGAAGCTTTCTTT. This encodes CASSLRPLSGRPRAPEAFF.

The V call is TRBV12-3 or TRBV12-4, the J call TRBJ1-5; D is unclear. Trimming pared 3 bases from V and 2 bases from J, leaving 5 bases between. CDR3 length: 13 amino acids. This chain's CDR3 is CASSFSGNQPQHF. CDR3 coding DNA: TGTGCCAGCAGTTTTAGCGGCAATCAGCCCCAGCATTTT.

The chain recombines TRBV2 with TRBJ2-7; 8 nucleotides align to TRBD1. Germline V gene data show CDR1 as SNHLY and CDR2 as FYNNEI. J was trimmed by 4 bases and V by 5 bases; bases with no gene match: 4. There are 13 residues in the CDR3. The CDR3 region has the DNA TGTGCCAGCAGTCGGACAGGGACATACGAGCAGTACTTC. Translating it yields CASSRTGTYEQYF.

The CDR3 nucleotides are TGTGCCAGCAGCTTACGGGACAGGGGTTCGCCAGATACGCAGTATTTT. It encodes CASSLRDRGSPDTQYF. The chain employs TRBV7-9 and TRBJ2-3, with 10 bases that match TRBD1. In germline, CDR1 is SEHNR, CDR2 FQNEAQ (reference sequence). The CDR3 covers 16 residues. Trimming removed 2 bases from V and 4 bases from J; junction bases left unmatched: 6.

CDR3 in amino acids: CASSYPGTGRHEQYF. The DNA for the CDR3 is TGTGCCAGCAGCTACCCCGGGACAGGGCGCCACGAGCAGTACTTC. V and J are TRBV7-9 and TRBJ2-7, with 9 bases aligning to TRBD1. The CDR3 is 15 amino acids. Germline V gene data show CDR1 as SEHNR and CDR2 as FQNEAQ (reference sequence). Trimming cost V 4 bases and J 5 bases; bases outside gene matches: 9.

The gene calls are TRBV30 and TRBJ1-5, with D unclear. Germline values: CDR1 GTSNPN, CDR2 SVGIG (reference sequence). The ends were cut back, 0 bases at V and 5 bases at J, with 8 bases in the middle. The CDR3 has 13 amino acids. The CDR3: CAWSVEGDQPQHF. The CDR3 DNA reads as TGTGCCTGGAGTGTAGAGGGCGATCAGCCCCAGCATTTT.

The V gene is TRBV6-5, the J gene TRBJ1-6; no definite D call. V was shortened by 8 bases and J by 9 bases, with 14 bases between the two germline ends. The CDR3 loop spans 13 amino acids. Germline lookup yields CDR1 MNHEY and CDR2 SVGAGI. CDR3 in amino acids: CASLGRTGSPLHF. The CDR3 DNA follows: TGTGCCAGCCTGGGGAGGACGGGTTCACCCCTCCACTTT.

This chain connects TRBV7-3 to TRBJ2-1, with D maybe TRBD1 (6 bases). CDR1 is SGHTA and CDR2 is FQGTGA in the germline V gene. Trimming cost V 8 bases and J 5 bases, with 13 bases left between them. The CDR3 has 13 amino acids. CDR3 protein: CASRRPGDNEQFF. The DNA for the CDR3 is TGTGCCAGCCGGAGGCCAGGGGACAATGAGCAGTTCTTC.

This chain links TRBV28 with TRBJ2-7, with TRBD2 matching over 11 bases. Trimming removed 6 bases from V and 1 base from J; junction bases left unmatched: 2. Germline loops: CDR1 MDHEN, CDR2 SYDVKM. This CDR3 has 14 amino acids. The CDR3: CASSGTSGSYEQYF. As DNA, the CDR3 is TGTGCCAGCAGCGGGACTAGCGGATCCTACGAGCAGTACTTC.

J is TRBJ2-7 and V is TRBV7-6; TRBD1 agrees at 11 bases. The V gene's germline CDR1 is SGHVS and CDR2 FNYEAQ. The CDR3 has 16 amino acids. With V trimmed by 5 bases and J by 2 bases, 8 bases remained unmatched. CDR3 region: CASSRARDRGTYEQYF. CDR3 bases: TGTGCCAGCAGCCGAGCCCGGGACAGGGGGACCTACGAGCAGTACTTC.

The rearrangement uses TRBV6-2 or TRBV6-3 and TRBJ1-5; D is uncertain. The germline V and J ends were trimmed by 1 base and 4 bases, with 5 bases remaining between them. There are 13 residues in the CDR3. Looked up from germline, CDR1 is MNHEY and CDR2 is SVGEGT. The CDR3 here is CASSYYGNQPQHF. CDR3 coding DNA: TGTGCCAGCAGTTACTACGGGAATCAGCCCCAGCATTTT.

J is TRBJ2-5 and V is TRBV19; 9 positions match TRBD1. The trim removed 7 bases at V and 3 bases at J, leaving 9 bases unmatched. This CDR3 region has 15 residues. Germline loops: CDR1 LNHDA, CDR2 SQIVND (reference sequence). The CDR3 here is CASNTGGRLEETQYF. The CDR3 region has the DNA TGTGCCAGTAATACAGGGGGCCGCCTGGAAGAGACCCAGTACTTC.